The present entry profiles one TCR beta chain with its context. The antigen remains undetermined. This specimen belongs to a study of shared clonotypes between healthy human individuals. Across the study: Per donor, three plates held CD4 naive cells, three held CD4 memory, two held CD8 naive and one held CD8 memory. Study results and caveats: Lower generation probabilities were found for non-shared clonotypes than for those shared by all four donors.

This CDR3 has 14 residues. Germline assignment: CDR1 MNHEY and CDR2 SVGAGI. V shed 5 bases and J 5 bases; nucleotides not matched to a gene: 8. Repertoires were generated with immunoSEQ multiplex PCR, while TCRdb's copy carries only in-frame clones and drops some. The sample records a few million clones, approximately 93% being singletons. Sequencing was performed on naive CD4+ T cells from PBMCs. Subset specified: CD45RA+ positively selected. This rearrangement joins TRBV6-5 to TRBJ2-7, with 8 bases fitting TRBD1. This TCR was sampled from a man aged 18 to 35 in good health. Some clones in this sample may be carry-over from other donors' samples. The CDR3 DNA sequence: TGTGCCAGCAGTAACGGACAGGGTAGAGACGAGCAGTACTTC. Its protein is CASSNGQGRDEQYF.